These 3 T cell receptor beta chains share one sample of origin, sequenced in a study of cytomegalovirus exposure and HLA in healthy donors. With 60 Vbeta and 13 Jbeta primers, the PCR was carried out. TCRdb's table, derived via immunoSEQ multiplex PCR, lists solely in-frame clones and lacks some. The table records around 160,000 clones, approximately 77% of them present only once. Source material: PBMCs. The receptors here all came from a male donor in good health and CMV-seropositive.

With regard to this clone: A junction end diverges from the germline sequence, so it may reflect a read error. The rearrangement links TRBV19 to TRBJ2-6; no reliable D call. The CDR3 is made up of 15 amino acids. Germline CDR1 LNHDA, CDR2 SQIVND (reference sequence). The CDR3 nucleotides are TGTGCCAGCAGTAATGTGCGCTCTGGGGCCAACGTCCTGACTTTC. Translating gives CASSNVRSGANVLTF.

CDR3 sequence: CASKESGQAIQPQHF. CDR3 nucleotides: TGTGCCAGCAAAGAGTCGGGACAGGCGATTCAGCCCCAGCATTTT. J is TRBJ1-5 and V is TRBV2, with 8 positions matching TRBD1. The V segment lost 7 bases and the J segment 6 bases; nucleotides outside the gene matches: 11. CDR1 and CDR2 (germline): SNHLY, FYNNEI. The CDR3 length is 15 residues.

The table lists this clone with a few counts. The V gene is TRBV2, the J gene TRBJ2-3; 13 bases are shared with TRBD2. CDR1 is SNHLY and CDR2 is FYNNEI in the germline V gene. Trimming at V came to 5 bases and at J to 6 bases, leaving 8 bases not matched to a gene. The CDR3 is made up of 16 amino acids. CDR3 coding DNA: TGTGCCAGCAGTTTGACTAGCGGGGGGTTCGTGGATACGCAGTATTTT. It specifies CASSLTSGGFVDTQYF.